These 27 T cell receptor beta chains were sequenced from one sample in a study of shared clonotypes between healthy human individuals. Profiling relied on immunoSEQ multiplex PCR, and the TCRdb table lists in-frame clones only, not all of them. Of around 990,000 clones listed, about 72% were seen once; the top ten hold about 0.89%. The sample was memory CD4+ T cells from PBMCs. Subset in this sample: CD45RA-negative fraction. These receptors all come from a man between 18 and 29 years old in good health. Some clones in this sample may be carry-over from other donors' samples.

V usage is TRBV4-1 and J usage is TRBJ1-2; TRBD1 might be the D (5 bases). The germline gives CDR1 MGHRA, CDR2 YSYEKL. Trimming shortened V by 3 bases and J by 3 bases, and 14 bases separated the two germline ends. This CDR3 comprises 15 residues. This chain's CDR3 is CASSHPQGSDYGYTF. Here the CDR3 DNA reads TGCGCCAGCAGCCACCCCCAGGGCTCGGACTATGGCTACACCTTC.

Many counts were recorded for this clone. The chain couples TRBV19 to TRBJ2-5; the D is unclear. Germline CDR1 reads LNHDA; CDR2 reads SQIVND (reference sequence). V lost 5 bases, J lost 9 bases, and 13 bases lay in between. The CDR3 has 12 amino acids. This chain's CDR3 is CASSPWAGAQYF. CDR3 sequence (DNA): TGTGCCAGTAGTCCGTGGGCTGGGGCCCAGTACTTC.

V gene TRBV5-1 combines with J gene TRBJ2-2, with 8 bases lining up with TRBD2. J lost 2 bases, V lost 6 bases, and 6 bases had no gene match. This CDR3 has 15 residues. Germline V lookup: CDR1 SGHRS, CDR2 YFSETQ. As DNA, the CDR3 is TGCGCCAGCACCGGACTAGCAGTTAACACCGGGGAGCTGTTTTTT. It specifies CASTGLAVNTGELFF.

The count of this clone is one. CDR3 sequence (DNA): TGTGCCAGCAGCTTTGACGGCGGGGGCCGCACAGATACGCAGTATTTT. As protein: CASSFDGGGRTDTQYF. The chain uses TRBV5-5 and TRBJ2-3, with D perhaps matching TRBD2 (7 bases). CDR3 length equals 16 residues. Trimming stripped 2 bases from V and 1 base from J, with 14 bases between. Germline-derived CDR1 and CDR2 are SGHKS and YYEKEE (reference sequence).

This clone showed up just a few times. CDR3 in amino acids: CATSRDLLGLSEKLFF. Here the CDR3 DNA reads TGTGCCACCAGCAGAGATCTTTTGGGGTTAAGTGAAAAACTGTTTTTT. V and J are TRBV15 and TRBJ1-4; D is undetermined. Germline V gene lookup returns CDR1 LNHNV and CDR2 YYDKDF (reference sequence). The CDR3 runs 16 residues. Trimming pared 0 bases from V and 7 bases from J, leaving 15 bases between.

V usage is TRBV9 and J usage is TRBJ2-3; TRBD2 agrees at 7 bases. J gave up 1 base and V 4 bases, and 9 bases lay outside the gene matches. Germline values: CDR1 SGDLS, CDR2 YYNGEE. The CDR3 runs to 16 residues. In nucleotides, the CDR3 is TGTGCCAGCAGCCTACGATATACTAGCGGCACAGATACGCAGTATTTT. Protein sequence: CASSLRYTSGTDTQYF. The full variable domain, completed using reference TRBV9 and TRBJ2-3, is DSGVTQTPKHLITATGQRVTLRCSPRSGDLSVYWYQQSLDQGLQFLIQYYNGEERAKGNILERFSAQQFPDLHSELNLSSLELGDSALYFCASSLRYTSGTDTQYFGPGTRLTVL.

The chain combines TRBV7-3 with TRBJ2-2; 8 positions match TRBD1. CDR1 and CDR2 from the germline V gene are SGHTA and FQGTGA. V lost 2 bases to trimming and J lost 4 bases; unmatched junction nucleotides: 6. The CDR3 loop spans 16 amino acids. This chain's CDR3 is CASSLLPGTGTGELFF. CDR3 DNA: TGTGCCAGCAGCTTACTACCAGGGACAGGCACCGGGGAGCTGTTTTTT. Together with reference TRBV7-3 and TRBJ2-2, the CDR3 gives the full variable domain: GAGVSQTPSNKVTEKGKYVELRCDPISGHTALYWYRQSLGQGPEFLIYFQGTGAADDSGLPNDRFFAVRPEGSVSTLKIQRTERGDSAVYLCASSLLPGTGTGELFFGEGSRLTVL.

The chain has TRBV5-4 and TRBJ2-5; TRBD2 is a possible D gene (5 bases). The CDR3 contains 16 residues. Trimming pared 3 bases from V and 5 bases from J, leaving 20 bases between. Germline V gives CDR1 SGHNT, CDR2 YYREEE (reference sequence). The CDR3 sequence: CASSSGSGSTLETQYF. The CDR3 DNA sequence: TGTGCCAGCAGCTCCGGTTCGGGGTCGACTCTGGAGACCCAGTACTTC.

The rearrangement joins TRBV7-9 to TRBJ1-1; D may be TRBD1 (5 bases). Germline values: CDR1 SEHNR, CDR2 FQNEAQ (reference sequence). V was shortened by 1 base and J by 11 bases, with 8 bases between the two germline ends. This CDR3 spans 11 amino acids. As DNA, the CDR3 is TGTGCCAGCAGCTTAGGGACAACGGCTTTCTTT. It translates to CASSLGTTAFF.

This clone turned up a few times. The chain couples TRBV7-2 to TRBJ1-1; no clear D gene. V lost 4 bases and J 3 bases, leaving 15 bases between the germline ends. The germline V gene has CDR1 SGHTA and CDR2 FQGNSA. The CDR3 consists of 15 residues. The CDR3 here is CASSSDLGRDTEAFF. CDR3 coding DNA: TGTGCCAGCAGCTCAGACCTAGGTCGGGACACTGAAGCTTTCTTT.

The chain couples TRBV2 to TRBJ2-3, with unresolved D. The CDR3 length is 14 residues. Between the trimmed V and J ends, which lost 5 bases and 0 bases, there was a span of 9 bases. CDR1 and CDR2 (germline): SNHLY, FYNNEI. CDR3 residues: CASSWAVSTDTQYF. The CDR3 bases are TGTGCCAGCAGTTGGGCAGTAAGCACAGATACGCAGTATTTT.

In nucleotides, the CDR3 is TGCGCCAGCAGCCACACAGGGGGCCGTGGGGAGACCCAGTACTTC. It codes for CASSHTGGRGETQYF. This chain connects TRBV5-1 to TRBJ2-5, with 9 nucleotides matching TRBD1. This CDR3 has 15 residues. Germline V gene sequence: CDR1 SGHRS, CDR2 YFSETQ. The ends lost 4 bases at V and 5 bases at J; junction bases unmatched: 9.

V gene TRBV28 combines with J gene TRBJ2-4; TRBD2 might be the D (5 bases). Between the trimmed V and J ends, which lost 5 bases and 10 bases, there was a span of 12 bases. Germline V gene sequence: CDR1 MDHEN, CDR2 SYDVKM. The CDR3 has 12 amino acids. The CDR3 region has the DNA TGTGCCAGCAGTCCTTTTCCGGGGATTCAGTACTTC. Protein product: CASSPFPGIQYF.

This clone was observed a single time. This sequence joins TRBV4-2 and TRBJ1-3; D unresolved. Per the germline V gene, CDR1 is LGHNA and CDR2 is YNFKEQ. V lost 1 base to trimming and J lost 8 bases, with 9 bases between them. This CDR3 has 13 amino acids. The CDR3 region is CASSQGWGDTIYF. DNA of the CDR3: TGTGCCAGCAGCCAAGGATGGGGTGACACCATATATTTT.

This clone appeared a single time. The gene calls are TRBV4-2 and TRBJ2-5; 12 bases map to TRBD2. This CDR3 comprises 17 residues. V gave up 0 bases and J gave up 2 bases; unmatched junction bases: 4. Germline CDR1 is LGHNA and CDR2 is YNFKEQ. This CDR3 is CASSQDLTSGGQETQYF. In DNA, the CDR3 is TGTGCCAGCAGCCAAGATCTGACTAGCGGGGGACAAGAGACCCAGTACTTC.

The J gene is TRBJ1-2, the V gene TRBV7-2, with D tentatively TRBD1 (6 bases). V was trimmed by 1 base and J by 2 bases, leaving 14 bases between them. The CDR3 totals 16 residues. CDR1 SGHTA and CDR2 FQGNSA come from the germline V gene. CDR3 in DNA: TGTGCCAGCAGCTTAGAGGGTGCCGGGACAAACTATGGCTACACCTTC. This gives the protein CASSLEGAGTNYGYTF.

On this clone: A much larger clone differs by one base, so this may be a read error. V gene TRBV30 combines with J gene TRBJ1-1; D gene ambiguous. Looked up from germline, CDR1 is GTSNPN and CDR2 is SVGIG (reference sequence). V lost 5 bases, J lost 0 bases, and 10 bases lay in between. The CDR3 is 13 residues long. The CDR3 loop reads CAWRTNMNTEAFF. CDR3 nucleotide sequence: TGTGCCTGGCGGACGAACATGAACACTGAAGCTTTCTTT.

The chain carries TRBV10-1 and TRBJ2-7, with D tentatively TRBD1 (5 bases). The CDR3 sequence is 14 residues long. The germline V gene has CDR1 WNHNN and CDR2 SYGVQD (reference sequence). Trimming removed 8 bases from V and 0 bases from J, with 14 bases in between. CDR3 sequence (DNA): TGCGCCAGCCGACAGACCACCTCCTCCTACGAGCAGTACTTC. Protein sequence: CASRQTTSSYEQYF.

The chain recombines TRBV7-2 with TRBJ2-1; no firm D call. In germline, CDR1 is SGHTA, CDR2 FQGNSA. The length of the CDR3 is 13 residues. Trimming removed 4 bases at V and 6 bases at J, with 10 bases between. The CDR3 is CASSYGRRNEQFF. In DNA form, the CDR3 reads TGTGCCAGCAGCTACGGTCGCCGCAATGAGCAGTTCTTC.

The V gene is TRBV6-5, the J gene TRBJ2-2; D is ambiguous. CDR3 length: 12 amino acids. Trimming took 6 bases from V and 3 from J, leaving 5 bases between them. Per the germline V gene, CDR1 is MNHEY and CDR2 is SVGAGI. The CDR3 DNA is TGTGCCAGCAGAAGGGACACCGGGGAGCTGTTTTTT. This translates into CASRRDTGELFF.

This clone was seen only once. V usage is TRBV7-2 and J usage is TRBJ2-3, with a weak D call TRBD1 (6 bases). The V and J ends lost 5 bases and 5 bases respectively, with 14 bases between them. This CDR3 region has 14 residues. The germline V gene encodes CDR1 SGHTA and CDR2 FQGNSA. CDR3 in DNA: TGTGCCAGCAGCATAATGGGGGCGCAAGATACGCAGTATTTT. The encoded protein is CASSIMGAQDTQYF.

The chain uses TRBV7-8 and TRBJ2-1; D possibly corresponds to TRBD1 (6 bases). In germline, CDR1 is SGHVS, CDR2 FQNEAQ. The ends were cut back, 5 bases at V and 2 bases at J, with 13 bases in the middle. This CDR3 is 15 amino acids long. The CDR3, as DNA: TGTGCCAGCAGCCCACTACAGGGAACCTACAATGAGCAGTTCTTC. Protein sequence: CASSPLQGTYNEQFF.

This clone was seen just once. This chain links TRBV28 with TRBJ2-1; D possibly uses TRBD1 or TRBD2 (6 bases each). CDR3 length: 15 amino acids. The germline V and J ends were trimmed by 6 bases and 7 bases, with 19 bases remaining between them. Germline CDR1 and CDR2: MDHEN and SYDVKM. The CDR3 nucleotides are TGTGCCAGCAGCCTTACCGGTACAGGGAGGAATGAGCAGTTCTTC. Protein product: CASSLTGTGRNEQFF. The full variable domain, with the rest looked up from reference TRBV28 and TRBJ2-1, is DVKVTQSSRYLVKRTGEKVFLECVQDMDHENMFWYRQDPGLGLRLIYFSYDVKMKEKGDIPEGYSVSREKKERFSLILESASTNQTSMYLCASSLTGTGRNEQFFGPGTRLTVL.

The rearrangement joins TRBV19 to TRBJ2-7; D is unresolved. This CDR3 contains 13 residues. With 7 bases removed from V and 3 bases from J, the gap between germline ends came to 13 bases. From germline, CDR1 is LNHDA and CDR2 SQIVND (reference sequence). DNA of the CDR3: TGTGCCAGTAAAGGCTCGACCGGCTACGAGCAGTACTTC. Translation: CASKGSTGYEQYF.

The J gene is TRBJ2-3, the V gene TRBV2, with D tentatively TRBD1 or TRBD2 (5 bases each). The CDR3 totals 10 residues. Germline V gene data show CDR1 as SNHLY and CDR2 as FYNNEI. The CDR3 sequence: CVVGADTQYF. As DNA, the CDR3 is TGTGTCGTGGGGGCAGATACGCAGTATTTT.

This chain links TRBV9 with TRBJ2-1; 7 bases are shared with TRBD2. The J segment lost 3 bases and the V segment lost 3 bases, leaving 12 bases of the junction unmatched. The CDR3 length is 17 residues. Germline CDR1 is SGDLS and CDR2 is YYNGEE. CDR3 region: CASSGQPPGGVYNEQFF. The DNA for the CDR3 is TGTGCCAGCAGCGGGCAGCCTCCGGGAGGAGTCTACAATGAGCAGTTCTTC.

The chain recombines TRBV7-2 with TRBJ1-1; D is unclear. This CDR3 has 13 amino acids. The V and J ends lost 6 bases and 2 bases respectively, with 10 bases between them. The germline gives CDR1 SGHTA, CDR2 FQGNSA. CDR3 loop: CASRFAGNTEAFF. The CDR3 DNA is TGTGCCAGCAGATTCGCAGGAAACACTGAAGCTTTCTTT.